Included here is one T cell receptor beta chain sequence, with context. Its antigen is not known. CDR3 length equals 15 residues. Germline V gene lookup returns CDR1 SGDLS and CDR2 YYNGEE. V lost 0 bases, J lost 0 bases, and 9 bases lay in between. This specimen belongs to a study of shared clonotypes between healthy human individuals. The overall study: Donors, aged 18 to 49, were two women and three men.

Naive CD8 populations comprised CD45RO-negative cells positively selected for CCR7, excluding terminally differentiated effector memory CD45RA+ cells. Sequencing used immunoSEQ multiplex PCR; TCRdb keeps in-frame clones, though not all of them. The sample yields just over 2,000,000 clones, about 95% seen once. Notes on the study in general: An effect of sequencing depth on clonotype sharing among donors was expected. Non-shared clonotypes showed lower generation probabilities than clonotypes common to all four donors.

The source of this sequence is a man younger than 35 in good health. Sequenced input: naive CD8+ T cells sorted from blood. This rearrangement joins TRBV9 to TRBJ1-1; D remains ambiguous. The CDR3 sequence is CASSVAGLMNTEAFF. As DNA, the CDR3 is TGTGCCAGCAGCGTAGCGGGCCTCATGAACACTGAAGCTTTCTTT.